The 3 T cell receptor beta chains listed next were all sequenced from one sample in a study of beta chain features in type 1 diabetes. Study-wide points: The study found moderately but significantly shorter TCRB CDR3s in all four CD4+ subsets of Type 1 diabetes patients.

Their specific antigens are unknown. The whole isolated RNA underwent reverse transcription, so sequencing captured expressed TCRB transcripts. TCRdb's table, derived via immunoSEQ multiplex PCR, lists solely in-frame clones and lacks some. The sample carries 640,000 or so clones, around 15% recorded once. Sequencing was done on a sample of naive CD4+ T cells from blood. Source of these receptors: a man younger than 35 with type 1 diabetes.

This clone was counted only a few times. This rearrangement joins TRBV27 to TRBJ2-7, with D hard to call. Per germline, CDR1 MNHEY and CDR2 SMNVEV (reference sequence). The CDR3 length is 14 residues. V dropped 5 bases and J dropped 2 bases, with 13 bases sitting between them. The CDR3 bases are TGTGCCAGCAGTCCGAGGTCGGCCGCCTACGAGCAGTACTTC. It encodes CASSPRSAAYEQYF.

Only a few counts were recorded for this clone. The chain recombines TRBV6-1 with TRBJ1-5; D may be TRBD1 (5 bases). V dropped 1 base and J dropped 3 bases, with 10 bases sitting between them. The germline CDR1 and CDR2 sequences are MNHNS and SASEGT. The CDR3 is 15 residues long. CDR3 amino acids: CASSEGDSLNQPQHF. The DNA of the CDR3 is TGTGCCAGCAGTGAAGGTGACAGTCTCAATCAGCCCCAGCATTTT.

The rearrangement uses TRBV7-8 and TRBJ2-1; D not certain. Per germline, CDR1 SGHVS and CDR2 FQNEAQ. Trimming stripped 2 bases from V and 5 bases from J, with 13 bases between. The CDR3 consists of 15 residues. CDR3 protein: CASSLRRSINNEQFF. CDR3 coding DNA: TGTGCCAGCAGCTTACGCCGTAGCATTAACAATGAGCAGTTCTTC.